A single sample is the source of the 10 T cell receptor beta chains below, sequenced in a study of cytomegalovirus exposure and HLA in healthy donors. In the PCR, 60 Vbeta and 13 Jbeta primers were used. TCRdb's copy holds only in-frame clones and misses some; the assay was immunoSEQ multiplex PCR. The sample lists roughly 230,000 clones, over 90% occurring once. Sequenced input: PBMCs. The origin of the receptors is a girl aged 2-10 years in good health and CMV-seronegative.

This chain links TRBV13 with TRBJ2-7, with D possibly being TRBD1 (6 bases). Germline values: CDR1 PRHDT, CDR2 FYEKMQ (reference sequence). There are 14 residues in the CDR3. Trimming took 4 bases from V and 2 from J, leaving 12 bases between them. The CDR3, as DNA: TGTGCCAGCAGCTCGAGGGACAAGGCCTACGAGCAGTACTTC. Amino acids: CASSSRDKAYEQYF.

The chain links TRBV19 to TRBJ1-1; D gene unclear. CDR3 length: 15 amino acids. The germline gives CDR1 LNHDA, CDR2 SQIVND (reference sequence). Trimming pared 7 bases from V and 0 bases from J, leaving 15 bases between. The CDR3 DNA follows: TGTGCCAGTAAAGATATCGGCGGAATGAACACTGAAGCTTTCTTT. Amino acids: CASKDIGGMNTEAFF.

The V call is TRBV7-9, the J call TRBJ1-5; TRBD1 matches at 7 bases. The germline V gene encodes CDR1 SEHNR and CDR2 FQNEAQ (reference sequence). The CDR3 consists of 15 residues. V dropped 8 bases and J dropped 0; count of bases not matched to a gene: 7. The CDR3 coding sequence is TGTGCCAGCTCCCGGGGGACAGATAGCAATCAGCCCCAGCATTTT. It is translated as CASSRGTDSNQPQHF.

Worth noting for this clone: Distinct nucleotide sequences in the sample also encode this CDR3. V and J are TRBV29-1 and TRBJ2-1; tentatively, D is TRBD1 (5 bases). The CDR3 contains 14 residues. The germline V and J ends were trimmed by 4 bases and 0 bases, with 10 bases remaining between them. Germline CDR1 SQVTM, CDR2 ANQGSEA. The CDR3 DNA follows: TGCAGCGTTGGCAGGGCACTCTCCTACAATGAGCAGTTCTTC. Its protein is CSVGRALSYNEQFF.

J is TRBJ2-7 and V is TRBV7-9; D might be TRBD2 (6 bases). Per germline, CDR1 SEHNR and CDR2 FQNEAQ (reference sequence). The CDR3 consists of 13 residues. Trimming took 5 bases from V and 2 from J, leaving 10 bases between them. Here the CDR3 DNA reads TGTGCCAGCAGCCGGGACTTTACCTACGAGCAGTACTTC. It is translated as CASSRDFTYEQYF.

CDR3 nucleotides: TGTGCCAGCAGGTGGACAGGGAGGTACGAGCAGTACTTC. It yields the protein CASRWTGRYEQYF. The gene calls are TRBV6-5 and TRBJ2-7, with 8 bases lining up with TRBD1. The CDR3 loop spans 13 amino acids. CDR1 is MNHEY and CDR2 is SVGAGI in the germline V gene. The V and J ends lost 6 bases and 4 bases, in that order; junction bases with no gene match: 5.

The CDR3 sequence is CASSARQATPNTEAFF. CDR3 coding DNA: TGTGCCAGCAGCGCCAGACAGGCAACCCCGAACACTGAAGCTTTCTTT. This chain uses TRBV7-9 with TRBJ1-1; D possibly corresponds to TRBD1 (6 bases). CDR1 and CDR2 from the germline V gene are SEHNR and FQNEAQ (reference sequence). The V end was cut by 5 bases, the J end by 1 base, with 17 bases between. The CDR3 covers 16 residues.

The gene calls are TRBV7-6 and TRBJ1-5; no clear D gene. The germline V gene encodes CDR1 SGHVS and CDR2 FNYEAQ. The length of the CDR3 is 15 residues. V was cut by 0 bases and J by 0 bases, with 6 bases left in between. The CDR3 protein is CASSLAGSSNQPQHF. The DNA for the CDR3 is TGTGCCAGCAGCTTAGCAGGGAGTAGCAATCAGCCCCAGCATTTT.

V usage is TRBV4-1 and J usage is TRBJ2-7; TRBD2 matches at 7 bases. V shed 5 bases, J shed 4 bases, and the junction held 20 bases outside the gene matches. Germline CDR1 and CDR2: MGHRA and YSYEKL. The CDR3 spans 18 residues. As DNA, the CDR3 is TGCGCCAGCAGCTATAACCGATCCGAGCGGGGAAGGGGTTACGAGCAGTACTTC. As protein: CASSYNRSERGRGYEQYF.

The V call is TRBV27, the J call TRBJ2-7; no clear D. V was pared by 3 bases and J by 0 bases, with 9 bases between. The germline V gene encodes CDR1 MNHEY and CDR2 SMNVEV (reference sequence). There are 14 residues in the CDR3. The CDR3 loop reads CASSFERSSYEQYF. The CDR3, as DNA: TGTGCCAGCAGTTTTGAACGGTCCTCCTACGAGCAGTACTTC.